This T cell receptor (beta chain) was sequenced during a study of shared clonotypes between healthy human individuals. Germline V gene sequence: CDR1 SGHNT, CDR2 YYREEE (reference sequence). The CDR3 has 13 residues. V was pared by 2 bases and J by 5 bases, with 10 bases between. Participating donors were healthy, HIV-negative adults free of recent acute infections or vaccinations. As to this clone: Antigen: not known.

Findings and limits, study-wide: Rarefaction analysis demonstrated incomplete sorted-subset sequencing notwithstanding large depth. A handful of donors showed sharing of approximately 5% of naive CD4 clonotypes.

Clones were read by immunoSEQ multiplex PCR, and TCRdb kept only the in-frame ones, dropping some. The sample lists more than 2 million clones; 85% to 95% were seen once. Sequencing was done on a sample of naive CD4+ T cells sorted from blood. As to subset: CD45RA+ positively selected. V and J are TRBV5-4 and TRBJ2-5; D gene uncertain. The sequence was obtained from a man younger than 35 in good health. Written as DNA, the CDR3 is TGTGCCAGCAGCTTTTCCCCACCGGAGACCCAGTACTTC. Translated, it gives CASSFSPPETQYF.